Presented here are 26 T cell receptor beta chains from one specimen sequenced in a study of T cell repertoires in cytomegalovirus infection. TCRdb ran MiXCR on the reads and lists one entry per CDR3 protein. Seen here are a few hundred thousand distinct CDR3 sequences, roughly a sixth observed once, and the top ten hold more than 10%. Sequencing was performed on PBMCs. Source of these receptors: a human donor in good health (CMV status not recorded). Some clones in this sample may be carry-over from other donors' samples.

This clonotype was seen ten or more times. This chain joins TRBV7-6 and TRBJ1-6; D may be TRBD1 (6 bases). This CDR3 comprises 15 residues. Trimming took 6 bases from V and 3 from J, leaving 12 bases between them. Germline V gene lookup returns CDR1 SGHVS and CDR2 FNYEAQ. The chain's CDR3 is CASSAGQNYNSPLHF. The CDR3 bases are TGTGCCAGCAGTGCTGGACAGAACTATAATTCACCCCTCCACTTT. The whole variable domain, remainder taken from reference TRBV7-6 and TRBJ1-6, is GAGVSQSPRYKVTKRGQDVALRCDPISGHVSLYWYRQALGQGPEFLTYFNYEAQQDKSGLPNDRFSAERPEGSISTLTIQRTEQRDSAMYRCASSAGQNYNSPLHFGNGTRLTVT.

This clonotype was recorded at least ten times. V usage is TRBV20-1 and J usage is TRBJ2-3; 9 bases map to TRBD2. From germline, CDR1 is DFQATT and CDR2 SNEGSKA (reference sequence). Unmatched junction bases numbered 4, after V lost 3 bases and J lost 0 bases. The CDR3 sequence is 15 residues long. The CDR3 loop is CSARGAGGSTDTQYF. In DNA form, the CDR3 reads TGCAGTGCTAGGGGAGCGGGGGGCAGCACAGATACGCAGTATTTT.

Many counts were recorded for this clonotype. J is TRBJ1-4 and V is TRBV12-3 or TRBV12-4; 10 nucleotides align to TRBD1. This CDR3 is 15 amino acids long. J was trimmed by 8 bases and V by 3 bases; bases with no gene match: 6. The CDR3 sequence is CASSLIGTGVEKLFF. CDR3 DNA: TGTGCCAGCAGTTTGATCGGGACAGGGGTCGAAAAACTGTTTTTT.

Many counts were recorded for this clonotype. The gene calls are TRBV12-3 or TRBV12-4 and TRBJ1-1; D perhaps matches TRBD1 (6 bases). V lost 6 bases and J lost 5, with 19 bases in between. The CDR3 is 15 amino acids. The chain's CDR3 is CASRSLPDSGTEAFF. CDR3 DNA: TGTGCCAGCAGGAGCCTTCCGGACAGTGGGACTGAAGCTTTCTTT.

This chain uses TRBV7-6 with TRBJ2-5; D unclear. V was trimmed by 1 base and J by 4 bases, leaving 7 bases between them. CDR3 length: 13 amino acids. CDR1 and CDR2 from the germline V gene are SGHVS and FNYEAQ. CDR3 nucleotides: TGTGCCAGCAGCTTAGTATCTGGAGAGACCCAGTACTTC. Its protein product is CASSLVSGETQYF.

The chain carries TRBV7-8 and TRBJ2-1; 10 bases map to TRBD2. This CDR3 region has 18 residues. V lost 1 base, J lost 0 bases, and 6 bases stayed unmatched. CDR1 and CDR2 from the germline V gene are SGHVS and FQNEAQ. CDR3 residues: CASSLESGGVNSYNEQFF. CDR3 bases: TGTGCCAGCAGCTTAGAAAGCGGGGGGGTTAACTCCTACAATGAGCAGTTCTTC.

In its sample, this clonotype was seen a few times. The chain recombines TRBV5-1 with TRBJ1-2; a weak D match, TRBD1 (5 bases). The length of the CDR3 is 15 residues. The ends were cut back, 2 bases at V and 5 bases at J, with 16 bases in the middle. The germline V gene encodes CDR1 SGHRS and CDR2 YFSETQ. The CDR3 loop is CASSLQSQGGYGYTF. The CDR3 bases are TGCGCCAGCAGCTTACAGAGTCAGGGAGGGTATGGCTACACCTTC.

At least ten counts were recorded for this clonotype. The chain links TRBV7-9 to TRBJ1-2, with a possible D match to TRBD1 (6 bases). This CDR3 comprises 15 residues. Per the germline V gene, CDR1 is SEHNR and CDR2 is FQNEAQ (reference sequence). V gave up 2 bases and J gave up 6 bases, with 16 bases separating them. The CDR3 loop reads CASSLSAQGRDGYTF. The DNA of the CDR3 is TGTGCCAGCAGCTTATCAGCCCAGGGGCGAGATGGCTACACCTTC.

This clonotype was observed many times. The J gene is TRBJ1-2, the V gene TRBV7-2; 8 positions match TRBD1. Germline CDR1 SGHTA, CDR2 FQGNSA. V dropped 5 bases and J dropped 4; count of bases not matched to a gene: 9. The CDR3 extends over 15 amino acids. The DNA for the CDR3 is TGTGCCAGCAGCGTAACAGGACAGGGCCCCTATGGCTACACCTTC. Translation gives CASSVTGQGPYGYTF.

This clonotype has only a few counts. V and J are TRBV12-3 or TRBV12-4 and TRBJ2-4; the D is unclear. The V and J ends lost 5 bases and 0 bases respectively, with 17 bases between them. The CDR3 covers 17 residues. CDR3 DNA: TGTGCCAGCAGTCCGAGGACCGAAATAACAGCCAAAAACATTCAGTACTTC. It is translated as CASSPRTEITAKNIQYF.

The chain carries TRBV29-1 and TRBJ1-2, with D maybe TRBD1 (5 bases). Germline CDR1 is SQVTM and CDR2 is ANQGSEA. V dropped 0 bases and J dropped 2 bases, with 16 bases sitting between them. CDR3 length equals 16 residues. The CDR3 spells CSVEEVGQIRNYGYTF. The CDR3 DNA is TGCAGCGTTGAAGAGGTCGGACAAATCCGAAACTATGGCTACACCTTC.

This clonotype was seen more than once but under ten times. This chain's CDR3 is CASSEHGNEKLFF. CDR3 in DNA: TGTGCCAGCAGTGAACACGGTAATGAAAAACTGTTTTTT. The V call is TRBV25-1, the J call TRBJ1-4; no definite D call. CDR1 and CDR2 from the germline V gene are MGHDK and SYGVNS. Trimming shortened V by 2 bases and J by 4 bases, and 5 bases separated the two germline ends. The CDR3 covers 13 residues.

Only a few counts were recorded for this clonotype. V is TRBV7-9 and J is TRBJ2-3; D remains ambiguous. The CDR3 loop spans 14 amino acids. V was trimmed by 6 bases and J by 6 bases, leaving 16 bases between them. The germline CDR1 and CDR2 sequences are SEHNR and FQNEAQ (reference sequence). The DNA for the CDR3 is TGTGCCAGCAGGGCGGACGGGTCCTTTGATACGCAGTATTTT. As protein: CASRADGSFDTQYF.

The CDR3 sequence: CASSAAFRSPLHF. The CDR3 DNA follows: TGTGCCAGCAGCGCCGCGTTCCGTTCACCCCTCCACTTT. The chain has TRBV7-3 and TRBJ1-6, with no clear D. CDR1 and CDR2 (germline): SGHTA, FQGTGA. The CDR3 is 13 amino acids. The V end lost 5 bases, the J end lost 9 bases, and 11 bases lay between the germline ends. Full variable domain (rest looked up from reference TRBV7-3 and TRBJ1-6): GAGVSQTPSNKVTEKGKYVELRCDPISGHTALYWYRQSLGQGPEFLIYFQGTGAADDSGLPNDRFFAVRPEGSVSTLKIQRTERGDSAVYLCASSAAFRSPLHFGNGTRLTVT.

This clonotype appeared many times. V usage is TRBV20-1 and J usage is TRBJ1-4; perhaps TRBD1 as D (5 bases). The germline V and J ends were trimmed by 2 bases and 7 bases, with 14 bases remaining between them. The CDR3 sequence is 14 residues long. The germline gives CDR1 DFQATT, CDR2 SNEGSKA (reference sequence). CDR3 nucleotide sequence: TGCAGTGCTAGACCAGGGTTGGAGGGTGAAAAACTGTTTTTT. Its protein is CSARPGLEGEKLFF.

This clonotype was seen many times. V and J are TRBV12-3 or TRBV12-4 and TRBJ2-3; no firm D call. With 7 bases removed from V and 5 bases from J, the gap between germline ends came to 10 bases. CDR3 length: 12 amino acids. CDR3 nucleotide sequence: TGTGCCAGCACCGGCCACAGAGATACGCAGTATTTT. Its translation: CASTGHRDTQYF.

This clonotype was seen only a few times. The genes are TRBV10-3 and TRBJ1-2, with 12 nucleotides matching TRBD1. The V and J ends lost 4 bases and 2 bases, in that order; junction bases with no gene match: 8. Germline values: CDR1 ENHRY, CDR2 SYGVKD. This CDR3 is 17 amino acids long. The CDR3 bases are TGTGCCATCAGTGTAACCGGGACAGGGGGCGCCAACTATGGCTACACCTTC. Residues: CAISVTGTGGANYGYTF.

This clonotype came up many times. This chain uses TRBV7-2 with TRBJ2-3; 9 nucleotides line up with TRBD1. The germline V gene encodes CDR1 SGHTA and CDR2 FQGNSA. J was trimmed by 7 bases and V by 5 bases; bases with no gene match: 7. The CDR3 runs to 14 residues. The CDR3 nucleotides read TGTGCCAGCAGCCCCGACAGGGGGTTGAATACGCAGTATTTT. Its protein product is CASSPDRGLNTQYF.

This chain links TRBV10-3 with TRBJ1-3; D may be TRBD1 (5 bases). The germline V gene encodes CDR1 ENHRY and CDR2 SYGVKD. This CDR3 comprises 17 residues. Trimming shortened V by 10 bases and J by 0 bases, and 22 bases separated the two germline ends. The CDR3 DNA is TGTGCCACCAACGGGGCTATGTGGGGCCTCTCTGGAAACACCATATATTTT. Translated: CATNGAMWGLSGNTIYF.

The chain uses TRBV6-5 and TRBJ2-2; D is undetermined. The V gene lost 8 bases and the J gene lost 6 bases, with 13 bases spanning the gap. Germline values: CDR1 MNHEY, CDR2 SVGAGI. CDR3 length: 13 amino acids. CDR3 sequence: CASARGRSGELFF. In DNA, the CDR3 is TGTGCCAGCGCCCGAGGAAGGTCCGGGGAGCTGTTTTTT.

V gene TRBV11-2 combines with J gene TRBJ2-1, with a possible D match to TRBD2 (6 bases). V was shortened by 7 bases and J by 0 bases, with 10 bases between the two germline ends. There are 14 residues in the CDR3. The germline CDR1 and CDR2 sequences are SGHAT and FQNNGV. Written as DNA, the CDR3 is TGTGCCAGCAAGCGGGCTCGCTCCTACAATGAGCAGTTCTTC. As protein: CASKRARSYNEQFF.

The chain carries TRBV4-1 and TRBJ2-7, with D perhaps matching TRBD2 (5 bases). The germline V and J ends were trimmed by 0 bases and 5 bases, with 17 bases remaining between them. The CDR3 is 16 residues long. Looked up from germline, CDR1 is MGHRA and CDR2 is YSYEKL. In DNA form, the CDR3 reads TGCGCCAGCAGCCAAGATGAATATGAGGGAACCGACGAGCAGTACTTC. Amino acids: CASSQDEYEGTDEQYF.

The rearrangement links TRBV20-1 to TRBJ2-5, with 7 bases aligning to TRBD2. Germline CDR1 reads DFQATT; CDR2 reads SNEGSKA (reference sequence). This CDR3 comprises 19 residues. Trimming at V came to 3 bases and at J to 2 bases, leaving 21 bases not matched to a gene. DNA of the CDR3: TGCAGTGCTAGTGGGTGGAGCGGGGCGCCGGCGGCTCTTCAAGAGACCCAGTACTTC. Translated, it gives CSASGWSGAPAALQETQYF.

Ten or more counts support this clonotype. V and J are TRBV6-5 and TRBJ2-5; 7 nucleotides agree with TRBD2. V lost 1 base to trimming and J lost 2 bases; unmatched junction nucleotides: 4. The CDR3 loop spans 15 amino acids. Per germline, CDR1 MNHEY and CDR2 SVGAGI. CDR3 amino acids: CASSYWGLSQETQYF. In nucleotides, the CDR3 is TGTGCCAGCAGTTACTGGGGACTATCACAAGAGACCCAGTACTTC.

This clonotype was counted many times. In nucleotides, the CDR3 is TGTGCCAGCAGCTTAAGCTCGGACACTGAAGCTTTCTTT. Its protein product is CASSLSSDTEAFF. The V and J genes are TRBV7-3 and TRBJ1-1, with D hard to call. Germline V gene lookup returns CDR1 SGHTA and CDR2 FQGTGA. V lost 1 base, J lost 3 bases, and 6 bases lay in between. The CDR3 is made up of 13 amino acids.

This clonotype has more than one count but fewer than ten. This rearrangement joins TRBV28 to TRBJ1-1; D is undetermined. The CDR3 has 15 residues. Germline values: CDR1 MDHEN, CDR2 SYDVKM. V was trimmed by 7 bases and J by 0 bases, leaving 15 bases between them. The CDR3 spells CASINLGRVNTEAFF. DNA for the CDR3: TGTGCCAGCATTAACCTGGGGAGGGTGAACACTGAAGCTTTCTTT.